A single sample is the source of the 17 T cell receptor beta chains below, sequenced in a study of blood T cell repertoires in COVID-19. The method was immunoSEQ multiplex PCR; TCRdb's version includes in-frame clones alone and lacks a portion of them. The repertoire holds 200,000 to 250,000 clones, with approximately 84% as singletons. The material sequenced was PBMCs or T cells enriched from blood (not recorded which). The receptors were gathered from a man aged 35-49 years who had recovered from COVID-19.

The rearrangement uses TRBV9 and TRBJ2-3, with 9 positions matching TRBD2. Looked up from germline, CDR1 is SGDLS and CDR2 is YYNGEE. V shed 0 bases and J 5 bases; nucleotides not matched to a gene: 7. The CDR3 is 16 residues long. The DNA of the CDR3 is TGTGCCAGCAGCGTAGGCGTAGCGGGGGAAATAGATACGCAGTATTTT. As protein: CASSVGVAGEIDTQYF.

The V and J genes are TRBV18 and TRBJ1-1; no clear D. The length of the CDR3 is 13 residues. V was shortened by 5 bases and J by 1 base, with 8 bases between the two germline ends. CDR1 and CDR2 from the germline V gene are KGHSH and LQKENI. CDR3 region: CASSEGPNTEAFF. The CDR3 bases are TGTGCCAGCTCAGAGGGTCCGAACACTGAAGCTTTCTTT.

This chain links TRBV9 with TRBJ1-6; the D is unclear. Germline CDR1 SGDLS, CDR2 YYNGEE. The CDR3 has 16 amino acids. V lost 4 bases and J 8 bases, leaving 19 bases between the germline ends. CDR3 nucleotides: TGTGCCAGCAGCTCCGGCAATCGGCCCGGGGATTCACCCCTCCACTTT. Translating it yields CASSSGNRPGDSPLHF.

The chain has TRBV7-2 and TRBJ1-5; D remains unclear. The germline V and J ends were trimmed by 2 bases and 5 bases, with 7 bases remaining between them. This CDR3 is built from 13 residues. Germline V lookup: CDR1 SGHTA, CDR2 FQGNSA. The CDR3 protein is CASSLFQDQPQHF. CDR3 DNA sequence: TGTGCCAGCAGCTTATTTCAGGATCAGCCCCAGCATTTT.

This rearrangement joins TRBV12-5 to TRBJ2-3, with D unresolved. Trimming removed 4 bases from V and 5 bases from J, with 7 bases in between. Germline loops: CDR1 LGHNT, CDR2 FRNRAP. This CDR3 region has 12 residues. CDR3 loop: CASGSSEDTQYF. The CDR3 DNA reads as TGTGCTAGTGGTTCCTCAGAAGATACGCAGTATTTT.

The CDR3 DNA reads TGCGCCAGCAGCTTCCGGGACAGGGACTACGAGCAGTACTTC. Its translation: CASSFRDRDYEQYF. V is TRBV5-1 and J is TRBJ2-7, with 9 bases aligning to TRBD1. CDR3 length: 14 residues. Unmatched junction bases numbered 3, after V lost 2 bases and J lost 3 bases. CDR1 is SGHRS and CDR2 is YFSETQ in the germline V gene.

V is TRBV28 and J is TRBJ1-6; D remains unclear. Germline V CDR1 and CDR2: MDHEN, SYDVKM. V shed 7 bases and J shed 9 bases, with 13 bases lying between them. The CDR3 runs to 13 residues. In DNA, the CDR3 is TGTGCCAGCACCCGCGATCGTGGTTCACCCCTCCACTTT. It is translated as CASTRDRGSPLHF. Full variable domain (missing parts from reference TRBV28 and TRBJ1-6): DVKVTQSSRYLVKRTGEKVFLECVQDMDHENMFWYRQDPGLGLRLIYFSYDVKMKEKGDIPEGYSVSREKKERFSLILESASTNQTSMYLCASTRDRGSPLHFGNGTRLTVT.

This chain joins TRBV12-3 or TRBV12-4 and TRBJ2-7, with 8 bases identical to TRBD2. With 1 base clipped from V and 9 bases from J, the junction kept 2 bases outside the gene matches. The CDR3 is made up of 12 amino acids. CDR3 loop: CASSLGGLGQYF. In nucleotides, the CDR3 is TGTGCCAGCAGTTTAGGGGGACTAGGGCAGTACTTC.

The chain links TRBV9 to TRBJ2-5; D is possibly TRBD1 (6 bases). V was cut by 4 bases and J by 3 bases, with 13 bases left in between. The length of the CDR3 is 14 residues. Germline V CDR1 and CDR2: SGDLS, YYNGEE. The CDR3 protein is CASSPPAGEETQYF. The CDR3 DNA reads TGTGCCAGCAGCCCTCCGGCAGGGGAAGAGACCCAGTACTTC.

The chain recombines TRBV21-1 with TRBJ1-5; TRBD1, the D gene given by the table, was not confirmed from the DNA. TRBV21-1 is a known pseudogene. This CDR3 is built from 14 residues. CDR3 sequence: CASSKGGPNQPQHF. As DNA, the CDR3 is TGTGCCAGCAGCAAAGGGGGGCCTAATCAGCCCCAGCATTTT.

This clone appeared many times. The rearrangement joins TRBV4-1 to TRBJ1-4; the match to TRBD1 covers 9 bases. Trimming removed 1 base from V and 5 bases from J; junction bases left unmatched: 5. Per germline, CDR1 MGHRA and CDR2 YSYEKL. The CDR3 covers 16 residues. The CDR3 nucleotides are TGCGCCAGCAGCCAAGGATCCGGGACAGGGAATGAAAAACTGTTTTTT. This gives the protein CASSQGSGTGNEKLFF.

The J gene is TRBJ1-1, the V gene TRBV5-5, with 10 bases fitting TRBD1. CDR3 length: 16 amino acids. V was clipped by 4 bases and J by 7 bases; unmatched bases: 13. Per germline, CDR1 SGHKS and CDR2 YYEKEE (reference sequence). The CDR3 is CASSPTGTGEESEAFF. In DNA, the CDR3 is TGTGCCAGCAGCCCGACGGGGACAGGGGAAGAGAGTGAAGCTTTCTTT.

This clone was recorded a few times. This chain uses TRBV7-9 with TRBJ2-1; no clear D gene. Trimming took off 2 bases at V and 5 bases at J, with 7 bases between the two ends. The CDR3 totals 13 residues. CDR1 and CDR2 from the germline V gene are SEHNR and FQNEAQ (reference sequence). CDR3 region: CASSLTYNNEQFF. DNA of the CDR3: TGTGCCAGCAGCTTAACCTATAACAATGAGCAGTTCTTC.

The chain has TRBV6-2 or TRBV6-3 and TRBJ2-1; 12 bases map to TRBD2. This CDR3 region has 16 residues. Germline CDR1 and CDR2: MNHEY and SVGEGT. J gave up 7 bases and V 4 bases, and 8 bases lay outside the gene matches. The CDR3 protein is CASSSRLAGVGNEQFF. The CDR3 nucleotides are TGTGCCAGCAGTTCACGACTAGCGGGAGTAGGAAATGAGCAGTTCTTC.

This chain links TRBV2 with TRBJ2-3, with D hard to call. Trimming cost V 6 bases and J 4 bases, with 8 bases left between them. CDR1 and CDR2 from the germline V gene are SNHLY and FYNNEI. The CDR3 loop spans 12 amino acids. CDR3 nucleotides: TGTGCCAGCAGACCAGTACCAGATACGCAGTATTTT. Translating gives CASRPVPDTQYF.

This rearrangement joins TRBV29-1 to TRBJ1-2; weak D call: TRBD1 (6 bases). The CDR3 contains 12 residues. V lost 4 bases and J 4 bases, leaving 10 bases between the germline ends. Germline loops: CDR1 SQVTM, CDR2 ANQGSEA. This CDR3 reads CSVVGGPYGYTF. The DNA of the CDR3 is TGCAGCGTTGTTGGGGGCCCCTATGGCTACACCTTC.

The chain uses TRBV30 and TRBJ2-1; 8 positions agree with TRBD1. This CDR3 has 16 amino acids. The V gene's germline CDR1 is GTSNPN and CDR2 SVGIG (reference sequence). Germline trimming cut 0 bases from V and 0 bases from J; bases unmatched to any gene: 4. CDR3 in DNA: TGTGCCTGGAGTGTATTGGGACAGGCCTCCTACAATGAGCAGTTCTTC. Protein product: CAWSVLGQASYNEQFF.